Following are 15 T cell receptor beta chains from one sample sequenced in a study of breast tumors, draining lymph nodes, adjacent tissues. TCRdb ran MiXCR on the multiplex PCR reads and lists one entry per CDR3 protein. The sample has 150,000 to 200,000 distinct CDR3 sequences, approximately 30% seen once. Axillary draining lymph nodes of breast cancer patients supplied the node samples. The sequenced sample consisted of axillary lymph node tissue. The receptors stem from a female donor with breast cancer. Some clones in this sample may be carry-over from other donors' samples.

This clonotype showed up many times. This chain joins TRBV10-3 and TRBJ2-7; 11 positions agree with TRBD2. This CDR3 region has 15 residues. In germline, CDR1 is ENHRY, CDR2 SYGVKD. Trimming cost V 6 bases and J 2 bases; bases outside gene matches: 6. The CDR3 spells CAIRTTSGSPYEQYF. The CDR3 DNA sequence: TGTGCCATCAGAACTACTAGCGGGAGCCCCTACGAGCAGTACTTC.

As regards this clonotype: This may be a read error, as it is one base from a much larger clone. CDR3 coding DNA: TGTGCCAGCAGCCACCATGTGGATACGCAGTATTTT. Its protein is CASSHHVDTQYF. V usage is TRBV6-6 and J usage is TRBJ2-3; D call uncertain. The germline CDR1 and CDR2 sequences are MNHNY and SVGAGI (reference sequence). The CDR3 extends over 12 amino acids. The ends were cut back, 6 bases at V and 6 bases at J, with 10 bases in the middle.

This clonotype was seen at least ten times. This rearrangement joins TRBV2 to TRBJ1-2; 9 bases match TRBD1. V was clipped by 3 bases and J by 2 bases; unmatched bases: 16. The CDR3 runs to 19 residues. Germline CDR1 and CDR2: SNHLY and FYNNEI. The CDR3 reads CASSEPGTGTKRLNYGYTF. The DNA of the CDR3 is TGTGCCAGCAGTGAGCCCGGGACAGGGACGAAAAGATTAAACTATGGCTACACCTTC.

In this sample, this clonotype turned up many times. The chain has TRBV5-8 and TRBJ2-2; the D gene could be TRBD1 or TRBD2 (5 bases each). The CDR3 is made up of 15 amino acids. Germline lookup yields CDR1 SGHTS and CDR2 YDEGEE. Trimming took off 3 bases at V and 2 bases at J, with 11 bases between the two ends. CDR3 sequence reads: CASSWLGDNTGELFF. In DNA form, the CDR3 reads TGTGCCAGCAGCTGGCTGGGGGACAACACCGGGGAGCTGTTTTTT.

This clonotype was seen ten or more times. The genes are TRBV12-3 or TRBV12-4 and TRBJ1-5; TRBD1 is a possible D gene (5 bases). The CDR3 consists of 14 residues. V lost 0 bases, J lost 6 bases, and 9 bases lay in between. CDR3 residues: CASSLARGRQPQHF. The CDR3 coding sequence is TGTGCCAGCAGTTTAGCGCGGGGCCGTCAGCCCCAGCATTTT.

This clonotype was seen repeatedly, ten times or more. The V call is TRBV18, the J call TRBJ2-7; possibly TRBD1 or TRBD2 for D (5 bases each). Germline CDR1 and CDR2: KGHSH and LQKENI. This CDR3 comprises 13 residues. V shed 4 bases and J shed 0 bases, with 7 bases lying between them. CDR3 DNA sequence: TGTGCCAGCTCACGGGGGACCTCCTACGAGCAGTACTTC. Translating it yields CASSRGTSYEQYF.

On this clonotype itself: Sequence at one end of the junction differs from germline and may be a read error. This chain uses TRBV7-8 with TRBJ2-3; D call uncertain. The CDR3 contains 14 residues. CDR1 and CDR2 from the germline V gene are SGHVS and FQNEAQ. CDR3 residues: CAGSQDGCTDTQYF. CDR3 bases: TGTGCCGGCAGCCAAGACGGCTGCACAGATACGCAGTATTTT.

This clonotype was seen repeatedly, ten times or more. V gene TRBV29-1 combines with J gene TRBJ2-1, with 11 bases identical to TRBD2. The germline gives CDR1 SQVTM, CDR2 ANQGSEA. The CDR3 is made up of 15 amino acids. The trim removed 5 bases at V and 9 bases at J, leaving 12 bases unmatched. For the CDR3, the DNA is TGCAGCGTTACCCCGTTTTCTAGCGGGGGGTTTGAGCAGTTCTTC. Encoded protein: CSVTPFSSGGFEQFF.

This clonotype was counted at least ten times. This chain connects TRBV20-1 to TRBJ2-5, with D perhaps assigned TRBD1 or TRBD2 (5 bases each). Between the trimmed V and J ends, which lost 0 bases and 5 bases, there was a span of 16 bases. Germline CDR1 and CDR2: DFQATT and SNEGSKA (reference sequence). The CDR3 is 15 amino acids. The CDR3 DNA sequence: TGCAGTGCTAGAGATATCGGGACGCCGGAGGAGACCCAGTACTTC. It encodes CSARDIGTPEETQYF.

In its sample, this clonotype was seen many times. V usage is TRBV4-2 and J usage is TRBJ1-3; the D gene is possibly TRBD1 (6 bases). The V end lost 1 base, the J end lost 0 bases, and 13 bases lay between the germline ends. There are 17 residues in the CDR3. The germline CDR1 and CDR2 sequences are LGHNA and YNFKEQ. CDR3 sequence: CASSQGLDSFSGNTIYF. The CDR3 nucleotides are TGTGCCAGCAGCCAAGGCTTGGACAGCTTCTCTGGAAACACCATATATTTT.

This clonotype was detected a few times. The genes are TRBV6-5 and TRBJ2-1, with 12 bases identical to TRBD2. Germline values: CDR1 MNHEY, CDR2 SVGAGI. Unmatched junction bases numbered 23, after V lost 5 bases and J lost 12 bases. CDR3 length: 19 amino acids. This chain's CDR3 is CASSPLLAGGPDRLGVQFF. CDR3 in DNA: TGTGCCAGCAGTCCCCTCCTAGCGGGAGGGCCAGATCGGTTAGGGGTGCAGTTCTTC.

This clonotype was picked up many times. The chain combines TRBV2 with TRBJ2-7; the match to TRBD2 covers 7 bases. V shed 5 bases, J shed 3 bases, and the junction held 13 bases outside the gene matches. This CDR3 has 16 residues. Germline V gene lookup returns CDR1 SNHLY and CDR2 FYNNEI. CDR3 DNA: TGTGCCAGCAGTTCATTACTCGGGACTACCGTCTACGAGCAGTACTTC. This translates into CASSSLLGTTVYEQYF.

For this clonotype: One base away lies a much larger clone, so this may be a sequencing read error. The gene calls are TRBV19 and TRBJ2-1, with D unresolved. Germline CDR1 and CDR2: LNHDA and SQIVND (reference sequence). The CDR3 runs 13 residues. This chain's CDR3 is CASSIDRNNGQFF. Written as DNA, the CDR3 is TGTGCCAGTAGTATCGACCGCAACAATGGGCAGTTCTTC.

In this sample, this clonotype turned up a few times. The chain's CDR3 is CASSSGQSLNTEAFF. The CDR3 bases are TGTGCCAGCAGCTCGGGACAGAGTCTGAACACTGAAGCTTTCTTT. The rearrangement uses TRBV7-2 and TRBJ1-1; 7 nucleotides match TRBD1. This CDR3 region has 15 residues. Germline CDR1 and CDR2: SGHTA and FQGNSA. V lost 4 bases to trimming and J lost 0 bases; unmatched junction nucleotides: 5. The whole variable domain, filled in from reference TRBV7-2 and TRBJ1-1, reads GAGVSQSPSNKVTEKGKDVELRCDPISGHTALYWYRQSLGQGLEFLIYFQGNSAPDKSGLPSDRFSAERTGGSVSTLTIQRTQQEDSAVYLCASSSGQSLNTEAFFGQGTRLTVV.

This clonotype turned up a few times. A much larger clone lies one base from this, so it may be a read error. The chain employs TRBV7-8 and TRBJ1-2; 9 positions match TRBD1. CDR3 length: 15 amino acids. CDR1 and CDR2 from the germline V gene are SGHVS and FQNEAQ. The chain's CDR3 is CASSTNRGHGYGYPF. Written as DNA, the CDR3 is TGTGCCAGCAGCACTAACAGGGGGCACGGCTATGGCTACCCCTTC.